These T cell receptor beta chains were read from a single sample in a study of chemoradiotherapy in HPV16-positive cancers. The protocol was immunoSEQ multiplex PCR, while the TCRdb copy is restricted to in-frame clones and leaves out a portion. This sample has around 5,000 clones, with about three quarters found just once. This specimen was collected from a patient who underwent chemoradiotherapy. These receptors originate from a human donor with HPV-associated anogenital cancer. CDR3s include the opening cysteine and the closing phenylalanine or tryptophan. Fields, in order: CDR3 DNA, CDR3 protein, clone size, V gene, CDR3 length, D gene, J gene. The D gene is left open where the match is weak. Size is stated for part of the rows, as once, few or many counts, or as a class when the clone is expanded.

cdr3_nt: TGTGCCAGCAGTTACTCGATGGCAGGGCTGTCTGAAGCTTTCTTT
cdr3_aa: CASSYSMAGLSEAFF
clone_size: NA
v_call: TRBV6-5
cdr3_length: 15
d_call: NA
j_call: TRBJ1-1

cdr3_nt: TGTGCCAGCAGCTTCACTAGCGGGAGTTCTAATGAGCAGTTCTTC
cdr3_aa: CASSFTSGSSNEQFF
clone_size: NA
v_call: TRBV11-2
cdr3_length: 15
d_call: TRBD2
j_call: TRBJ2-1

cdr3_nt: TGTGCCAGCAGTGATTCGGGAGCATACGAGCAGTACTTC
cdr3_aa: CASSDSGAYEQYF
clone_size: NA
v_call: TRBV2
cdr3_length: 13
d_call: NA
j_call: TRBJ2-7

cdr3_nt: TGTGCCAGCAGTCCTAGACAGGGGCGGTCACCCCTCCACTTT
cdr3_aa: CASSPRQGRSPLHF
clone_size: NA
v_call: TRBV2
cdr3_length: 14
d_call: TRBD1
j_call: TRBJ1-6

cdr3_nt: TGTGCCACTCGGGGGGCGGAGGAAAAACTGTTTTTT
cdr3_aa: CATRGAEEKLFF
clone_size: NA
v_call: TRBV5-4
cdr3_length: 12
d_call: NA
j_call: TRBJ1-4

cdr3_nt: TGTGCCAGCAGCTTAGTGGTCGGTTTCACAGATACGCAGTATTTT
cdr3_aa: CASSLVVGFTDTQYF
clone_size: NA
v_call: TRBV7-2
cdr3_length: 15
d_call: NA
j_call: TRBJ2-3

cdr3_nt: TGTGCCAGCAGTCACAGGGGGCGTTTCTACGAGCAGTACTTC
cdr3_aa: CASSHRGRFYEQYF
clone_size: once
v_call: TRBV28
cdr3_length: 14
d_call: TRBD1
j_call: TRBJ2-7

cdr3_nt: TGCGCCAGCAGCTTGGGGACAGGGAGCTCCTACGAGCAGTACTTC
cdr3_aa: CASSLGTGSSYEQYF
clone_size: NA
v_call: TRBV5-1
cdr3_length: 15
d_call: TRBD1
j_call: TRBJ2-7

cdr3_nt: TGCGCCAGCAGCTTGGTGGACGGCTCCTACAATGAGCAGTTCTTC
cdr3_aa: CASSLVDGSYNEQFF
clone_size: NA
v_call: TRBV5-1
cdr3_length: 15
d_call: NA
j_call: TRBJ2-1

cdr3_nt: TGTGCCAGCAGTTTAGGCAGGGCAGGGGGTAACTATGGCTACACCTTC
cdr3_aa: CASSLGRAGGNYGYTF
clone_size: NA
v_call: TRBV28
cdr3_length: 16
d_call: TRBD1
j_call: TRBJ1-2

cdr3_nt: TGTGCCAGCAGTGACTCTAGCGGGGGGGCAGATACGCAGTATTTT
cdr3_aa: CASSDSSGGADTQYF
clone_size: NA
v_call: TRBV6-4
cdr3_length: 15
d_call: TRBD2
j_call: TRBJ2-3

cdr3_nt: TGTGCCAGCAGCTTGGGCTTAGCGGGGGGGCCGACAGATACGCAGTATTTT
cdr3_aa: CASSLGLAGGPTDTQYF
clone_size: once
v_call: TRBV5-4
cdr3_length: 17
d_call: TRBD2
j_call: TRBJ2-3

cdr3_nt: TGTGCCAGCAGCTTAGATCAGAGACGCTATGGCTACACCTTC
cdr3_aa: CASSLDQRRYGYTF
clone_size: NA
v_call: TRBV5-4
cdr3_length: 14
d_call: NA
j_call: TRBJ1-2